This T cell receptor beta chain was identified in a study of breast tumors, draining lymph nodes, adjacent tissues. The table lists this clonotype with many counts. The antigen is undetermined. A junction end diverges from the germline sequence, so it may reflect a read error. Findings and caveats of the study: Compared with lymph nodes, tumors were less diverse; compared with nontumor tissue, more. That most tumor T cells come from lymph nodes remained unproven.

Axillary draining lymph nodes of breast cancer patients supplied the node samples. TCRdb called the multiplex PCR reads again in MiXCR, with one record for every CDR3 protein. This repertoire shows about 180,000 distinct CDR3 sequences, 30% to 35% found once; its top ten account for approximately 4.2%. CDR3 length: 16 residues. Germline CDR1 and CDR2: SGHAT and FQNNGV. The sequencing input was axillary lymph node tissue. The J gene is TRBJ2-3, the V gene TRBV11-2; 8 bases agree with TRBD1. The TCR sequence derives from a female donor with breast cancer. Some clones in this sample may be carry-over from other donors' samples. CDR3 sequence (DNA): TGTGCCAGCAGTTTAGCGCAGGGGGCTGGCACAGATACGCAGTATTTT. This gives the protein CASSLAQGAGTDTQYF.